This T cell receptor (beta chain) was recovered during a study of regulatory T cells in long-lasting Graves disease. The time point denotes: newly diagnosed GD, antithyroid drugs for less than 3 months. PBMC RNA served as the TCR library source. This clonotype was detected many times. Relying on iRepertoire HTBI primers and Arm-PCR of CDR3 regions, the team built TCR beta libraries. Via MiXCR, TCRdb re-called the multiplex PCR reads, giving one row per CDR3 protein. The sample includes about 420,000 distinct CDR3 sequences, roughly 15% of them seen just once. This same sample was also taken into another study, of T cells in Graves' hyperthyroidism and ophthalmopathy. That paper adds: First-round RT-PCR of the TCR CDR3 relied on the HTBI primer set.

The receptor comes from a woman in her late teens or twenties with Graves disease. Sample: peripheral blood mononuclear cells (PBMCs), taken at new diagnosis, from a patient treated with antithyroid drugs.

CDR3 DNA: TGTGCCAGCAGCCAACCTACTGCGGGAGGGCCGGGTGAGCAGTTCTTC. Its protein product is CASSQPTAGGPGEQFF. The chain joins TRBV3-1 to TRBJ2-1; 9 nucleotides agree with TRBD2. This CDR3 contains 16 residues. The germline V gene encodes CDR1 LGHDT and CDR2 YNNKEL (reference sequence). V trimming: 2 bases; J trimming: 9 bases; junction bases outside the gene matches: 11.